Listed here is a single T cell receptor (beta chain). As yet, its antigen is unknown. The data originate from a study of T cells after yellow fever vaccination. For the study at large: Each low-cell-number fraction was prepared by means of SMART-Seq v4 Ultra Low Input. Study-wide results and limits: Abundant bulk-derived clonotypes could contaminate FACS-sorted repertoires. Most primary-vaccination clones recurred post-booster (roughly 97% CD4, roughly 87% CD8).

Trimming took 8 bases from V and 3 from J; bases not matched to a gene: 6. The CDR3 sequence is 13 residues long. Per the germline V gene, CDR1 is MNHEY and CDR2 is SMNVEV (reference sequence). TCRdb itself ran the 5' RACE reads through MiXCR, one entry per CDR3 protein. The sample has just under 600,000 distinct CDR3 sequences; approximately 15% are singletons. This specimen consisted of PBMCs, obtained on the day of the yellow fever booster vaccination. The receptor comes from a man between 25 and 39 years old who received the YFV17D yellow fever vaccine. V is TRBV27 and J is TRBJ2-7; 8 bases match TRBD2. The CDR3 DNA reads TGTGCCAGCCGGGGGGGGGCCCTCTACGAGCAGTACTTC. It codes for CASRGGALYEQYF.